The T cell receptor (beta chain) under discussion was sequenced for a study of blood T cell repertoires in COVID-19. On the study more broadly: The cDNA or gDNA used as material had been derived from T cells, B-cell-depleted T cells, or PBMCs.

This clone was counted a single time. Residents of around 24 US areas, aged about 18 to 89 years, made up the participants. Contact with a PCR-confirmed or clinician-diagnosed COVID-19 case occurred within 2 weeks of entry. Clones were sequenced by immunoSEQ multiplex PCR, and TCRdb holds only the in-frame ones, with some missing. The repertoire holds about 310,000 clones, with around 85% as singletons. The clonotype comes from a woman in her twenties or thirties who had been exposed to COVID-19. The source material was PBMCs or T cells enriched from blood (not recorded which).

The DNA for the CDR3 is TGTGCCAGTAGTCTCCTGAGCGGGAGCTCCTACAATGAGCAGTTCTTC. Protein sequence: CASSLLSGSSYNEQFF. V is TRBV19 and J is TRBJ2-1, with 8 bases aligning to TRBD2. This CDR3 comprises 16 residues. The germline gives CDR1 LNHDA, CDR2 SQIVND (reference sequence). Trimming at V came to 5 bases and at J to 0 bases, leaving 6 bases not matched to a gene.